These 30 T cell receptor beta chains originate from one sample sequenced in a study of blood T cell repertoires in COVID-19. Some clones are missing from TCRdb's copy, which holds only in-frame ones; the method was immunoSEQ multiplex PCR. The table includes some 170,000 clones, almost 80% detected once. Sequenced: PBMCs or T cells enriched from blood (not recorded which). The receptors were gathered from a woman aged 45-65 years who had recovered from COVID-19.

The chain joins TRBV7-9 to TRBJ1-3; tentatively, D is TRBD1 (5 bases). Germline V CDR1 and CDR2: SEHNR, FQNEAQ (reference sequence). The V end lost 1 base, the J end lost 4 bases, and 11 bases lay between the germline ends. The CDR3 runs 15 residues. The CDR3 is CASSLVEGRGNTIYF. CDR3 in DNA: TGTGCCAGCAGCTTAGTGGAGGGGCGAGGAAACACCATATATTTT.

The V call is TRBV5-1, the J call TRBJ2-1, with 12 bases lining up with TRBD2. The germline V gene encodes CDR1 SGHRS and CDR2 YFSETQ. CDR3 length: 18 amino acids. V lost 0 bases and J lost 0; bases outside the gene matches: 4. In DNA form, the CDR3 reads TGCGCCAGCAGCTTGGGACTAGCGGGAGAAGGCTCCTACAATGAGCAGTTCTTC. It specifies CASSLGLAGEGSYNEQFF. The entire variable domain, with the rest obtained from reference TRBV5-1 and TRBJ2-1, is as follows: KAGVTQTPRYLIKTRGQQVTLSCSPISGHRSVSWYQQTPGQGLQFLFEYFSETQRNKGNFPGRFSGRQFSNSRSEMNVSTLELGDSALYLCASSLGLAGEGSYNEQFFGPGTRLTVL.

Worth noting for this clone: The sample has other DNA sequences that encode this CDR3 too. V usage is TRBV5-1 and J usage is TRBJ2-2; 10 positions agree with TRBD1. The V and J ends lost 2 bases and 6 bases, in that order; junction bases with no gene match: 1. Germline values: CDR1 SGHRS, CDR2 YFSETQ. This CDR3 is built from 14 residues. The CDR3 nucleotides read TGCGCCAGCAGCTTAGGACAGGGGGCCGGGGAGCTGTTTTTT. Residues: CASSLGQGAGELFF. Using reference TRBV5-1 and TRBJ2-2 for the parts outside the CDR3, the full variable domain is KAGVTQTPRYLIKTRGQQVTLSCSPISGHRSVSWYQQTPGQGLQFLFEYFSETQRNKGNFPGRFSGRQFSNSRSEMNVSTLELGDSALYLCASSLGQGAGELFFGEGSRLTVL.

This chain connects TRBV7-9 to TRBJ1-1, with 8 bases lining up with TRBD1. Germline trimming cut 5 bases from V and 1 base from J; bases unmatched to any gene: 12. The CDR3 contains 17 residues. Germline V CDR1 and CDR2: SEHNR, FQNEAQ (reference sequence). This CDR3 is CASSHLGPGTGNTEAFF. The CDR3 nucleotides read TGTGCCAGCAGCCACCTAGGCCCCGGGACAGGGAACACTGAAGCTTTCTTT. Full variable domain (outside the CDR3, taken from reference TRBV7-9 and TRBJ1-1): DTGVSQNPRHKITKRGQNVTFRCDPISEHNRLYWYRQTLGQGPEFLTYFQNEAQLEKSRLLSDRFSAERPKGSFSTLEIQRTEQGDSAMYLCASSHLGPGTGNTEAFFGQGTRLTVV.

The DNA for the CDR3 is TGTGCCAGCAGACCGACAGGGGGTAGAGAAGCTTTCTTT. The encoded protein is CASRPTGGREAFF. The V and J genes are TRBV12-3 or TRBV12-4 and TRBJ1-1; 9 bases line up with TRBD1. CDR3 length: 13 residues. V gave up 6 bases and J gave up 8 bases; unmatched junction bases: 7.

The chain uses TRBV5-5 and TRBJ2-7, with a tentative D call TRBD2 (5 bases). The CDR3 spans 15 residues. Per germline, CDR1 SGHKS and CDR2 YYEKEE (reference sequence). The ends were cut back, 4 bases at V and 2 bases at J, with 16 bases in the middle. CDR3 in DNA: TGTGCCAGCAGCCCGCAGGTCGGGGTCCCCTACGAGCAGTACTTC. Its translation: CASSPQVGVPYEQYF.

This CDR3 is CAISQSNQPQHF. CDR3 DNA: TGTGCCATCAGCCAGAGCAATCAGCCCCAGCATTTT. This chain connects TRBV10-3 to TRBJ1-5, with D unresolved. Trimming pared 6 bases from V and 1 base from J, leaving 4 bases between. Germline loops: CDR1 ENHRY, CDR2 SYGVKD. This CDR3 is built from 12 residues.

CDR3 DNA sequence: TGTGCCTGTCCTGGACTAGCGAATGAGCAGTTCTTC. Amino acid sequence: CACPGLANEQFF. The chain employs TRBV30 and TRBJ2-1; 9 bases fit TRBD2. The germline V gene has CDR1 GTSNPN and CDR2 SVGIG (reference sequence). There are 12 residues in the CDR3. Trimming at V came to 6 bases and at J to 7 bases, leaving 4 bases not matched to a gene.

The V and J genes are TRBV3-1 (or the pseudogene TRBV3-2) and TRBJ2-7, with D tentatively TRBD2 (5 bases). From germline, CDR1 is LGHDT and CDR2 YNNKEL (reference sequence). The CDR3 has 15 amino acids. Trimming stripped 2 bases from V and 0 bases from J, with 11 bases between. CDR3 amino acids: CASSQSERISYEQYF. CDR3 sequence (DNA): TGTGCCAGCAGCCAATCGGAGCGGATCTCCTACGAGCAGTACTTC.

Written as DNA, the CDR3 is TGTGCCAGCAGTTACTCGATGTGGGGGACAGCTAACTTCTACGAGCAGTACTTC. Its translation is CASSYSMWGTANFYEQYF. The chain has TRBV6-2 or TRBV6-3 and TRBJ2-7; 7 bases are shared with TRBD1. Per germline, CDR1 MNHEY and CDR2 SVGEGT. V was pared by 0 bases and J by 3 bases, with 14 bases of the junction left unmatched. The CDR3 runs to 18 residues.

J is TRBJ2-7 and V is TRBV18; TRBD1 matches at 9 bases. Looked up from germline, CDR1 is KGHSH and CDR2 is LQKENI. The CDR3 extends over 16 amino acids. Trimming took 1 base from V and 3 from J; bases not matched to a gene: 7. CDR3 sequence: CASSPLPGTGIYEQYF. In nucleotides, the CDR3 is TGTGCCAGCTCACCACTCCCAGGGACAGGGATCTACGAGCAGTACTTC.

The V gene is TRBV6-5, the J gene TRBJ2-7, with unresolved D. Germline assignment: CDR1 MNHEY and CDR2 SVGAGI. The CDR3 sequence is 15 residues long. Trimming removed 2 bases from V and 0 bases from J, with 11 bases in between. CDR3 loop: CASSYQTTASYEQYF. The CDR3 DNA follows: TGTGCCAGCAGTTACCAAACTACCGCCTCCTACGAGCAGTACTTC.

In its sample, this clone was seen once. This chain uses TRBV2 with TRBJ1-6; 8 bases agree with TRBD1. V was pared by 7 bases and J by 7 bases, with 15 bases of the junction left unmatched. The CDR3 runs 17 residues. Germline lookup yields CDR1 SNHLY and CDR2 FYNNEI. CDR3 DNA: TGTGCCAGCACGGACAGGGTAGAACTACATTTGAATTCACCCCTCCACTTT. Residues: CASTDRVELHLNSPLHF. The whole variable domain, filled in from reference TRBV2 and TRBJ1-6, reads EPEVTQTPSHQVTQMGQEVILRCVPISNHLYFYWYRQILGQKVEFLVSFYNNEISEKSEIFDDQFSVERPDGSNFTLKIRSTKLEDSAMYFCASTDRVELHLNSPLHFGNGTRLTVT.

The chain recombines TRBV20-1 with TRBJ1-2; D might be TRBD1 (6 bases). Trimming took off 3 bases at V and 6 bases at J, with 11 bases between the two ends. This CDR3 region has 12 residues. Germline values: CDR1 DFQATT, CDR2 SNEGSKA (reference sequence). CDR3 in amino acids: CSASRGADGYTF. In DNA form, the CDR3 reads TGCAGTGCTAGTCGGGGGGCCGATGGCTACACCTTC.

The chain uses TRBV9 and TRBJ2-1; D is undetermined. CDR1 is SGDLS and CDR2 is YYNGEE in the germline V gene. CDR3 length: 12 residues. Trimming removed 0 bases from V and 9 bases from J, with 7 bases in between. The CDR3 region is CASSVVQSEQFF. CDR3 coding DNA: TGTGCCAGCAGCGTAGTCCAGTCTGAGCAGTTCTTC.

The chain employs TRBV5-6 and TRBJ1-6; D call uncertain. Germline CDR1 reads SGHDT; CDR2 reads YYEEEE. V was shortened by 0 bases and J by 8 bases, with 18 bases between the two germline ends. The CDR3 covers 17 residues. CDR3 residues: CASSLGSAAGGYSPLHF. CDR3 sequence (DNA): TGTGCCAGCAGCTTGGGGAGTGCCGCGGGCGGGTATTCACCCCTCCACTTT.

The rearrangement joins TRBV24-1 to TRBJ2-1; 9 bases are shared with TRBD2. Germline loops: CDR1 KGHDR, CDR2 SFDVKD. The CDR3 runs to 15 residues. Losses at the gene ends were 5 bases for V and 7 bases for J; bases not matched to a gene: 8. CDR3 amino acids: CATSGSAGGWNEQFF. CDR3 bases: TGTGCCACCAGTGGGTCAGCGGGAGGATGGAATGAGCAGTTCTTC.

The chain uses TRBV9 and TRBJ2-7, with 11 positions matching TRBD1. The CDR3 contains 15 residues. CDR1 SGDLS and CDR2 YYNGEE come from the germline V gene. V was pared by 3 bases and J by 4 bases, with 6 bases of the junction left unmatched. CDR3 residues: CASSESDRGLYEQYF. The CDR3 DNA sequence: TGTGCCAGCAGCGAATCGGACAGGGGGCTTTACGAGCAGTACTTC.

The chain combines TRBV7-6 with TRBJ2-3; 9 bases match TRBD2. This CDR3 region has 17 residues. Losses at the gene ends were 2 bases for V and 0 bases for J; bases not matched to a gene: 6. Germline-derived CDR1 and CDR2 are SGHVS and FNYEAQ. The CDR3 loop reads CASSLYGGGVSTDTQYF. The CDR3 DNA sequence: TGTGCCAGCAGCTTATACGGCGGGGGGGTTAGCACAGATACGCAGTATTTT.

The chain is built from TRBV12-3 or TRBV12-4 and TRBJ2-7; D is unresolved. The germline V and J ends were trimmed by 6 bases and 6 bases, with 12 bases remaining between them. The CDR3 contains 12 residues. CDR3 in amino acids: CASSSGGFEQYF. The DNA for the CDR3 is TGTGCCAGCAGCTCCGGCGGCTTCGAGCAGTACTTC.

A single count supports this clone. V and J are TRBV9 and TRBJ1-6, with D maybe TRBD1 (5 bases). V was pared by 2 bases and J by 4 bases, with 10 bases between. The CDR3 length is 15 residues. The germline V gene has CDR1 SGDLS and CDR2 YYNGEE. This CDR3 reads CASSVGTEYNSPLHF. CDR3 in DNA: TGTGCCAGCAGCGTGGGGACTGAATATAATTCACCCCTCCACTTT.

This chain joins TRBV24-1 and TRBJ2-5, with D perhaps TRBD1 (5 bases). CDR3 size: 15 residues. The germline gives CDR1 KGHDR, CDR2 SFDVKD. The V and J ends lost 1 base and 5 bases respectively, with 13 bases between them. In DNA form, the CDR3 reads TGTGCCACCAGTGATTTAAGGGGCGTTAGGGAGACCCAGTACTTC. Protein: CATSDLRGVRETQYF.

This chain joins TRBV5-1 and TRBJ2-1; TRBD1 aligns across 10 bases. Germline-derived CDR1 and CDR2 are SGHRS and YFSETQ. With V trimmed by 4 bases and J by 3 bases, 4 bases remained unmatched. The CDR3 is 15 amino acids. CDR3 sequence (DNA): TGCGCCAGCAGCCCGACAGGGGGCGACTACAATGAGCAGTTCTTC. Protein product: CASSPTGGDYNEQFF.

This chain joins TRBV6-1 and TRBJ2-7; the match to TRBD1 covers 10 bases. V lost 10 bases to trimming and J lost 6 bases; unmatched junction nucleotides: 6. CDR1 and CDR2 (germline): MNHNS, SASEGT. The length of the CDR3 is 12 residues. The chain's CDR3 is CAISGQGFEQYF. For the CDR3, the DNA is TGTGCCATTTCGGGACAGGGGTTCGAGCAGTACTTC.

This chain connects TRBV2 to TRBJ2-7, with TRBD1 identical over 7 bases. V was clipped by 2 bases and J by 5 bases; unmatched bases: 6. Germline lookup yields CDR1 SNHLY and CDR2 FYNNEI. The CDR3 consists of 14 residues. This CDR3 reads CASSEYRGSDEQYF. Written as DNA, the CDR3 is TGTGCCAGCAGTGAATACAGGGGCTCGGACGAGCAGTACTTC.

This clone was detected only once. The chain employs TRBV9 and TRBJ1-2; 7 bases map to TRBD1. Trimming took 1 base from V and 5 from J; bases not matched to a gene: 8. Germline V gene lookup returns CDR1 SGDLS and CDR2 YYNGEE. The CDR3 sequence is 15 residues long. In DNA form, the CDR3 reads TGTGCCAGCAGCGTACTGCGGGACAGCTCATATGGCTACACCTTC. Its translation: CASSVLRDSSYGYTF.

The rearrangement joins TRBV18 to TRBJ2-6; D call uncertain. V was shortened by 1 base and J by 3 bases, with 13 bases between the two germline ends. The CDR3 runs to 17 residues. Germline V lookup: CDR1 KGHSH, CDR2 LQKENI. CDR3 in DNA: TGTGCCAGCTCACCACTTTTGTCAGACTTTGGGGCCAACGTCCTGACTTTC. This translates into CASSPLLSDFGANVLTF.

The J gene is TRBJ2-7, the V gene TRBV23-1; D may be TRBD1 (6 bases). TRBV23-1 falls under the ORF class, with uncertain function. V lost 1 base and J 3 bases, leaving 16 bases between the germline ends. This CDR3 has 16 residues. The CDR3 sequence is CASSQWQGLKHYEQYF. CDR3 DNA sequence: TGCGCCAGCAGTCAATGGCAGGGGCTCAAACACTACGAGCAGTACTTC.

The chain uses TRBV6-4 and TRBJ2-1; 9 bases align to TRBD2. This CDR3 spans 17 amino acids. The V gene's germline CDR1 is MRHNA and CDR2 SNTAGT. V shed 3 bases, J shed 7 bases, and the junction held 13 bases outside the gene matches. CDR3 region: CASSEGATREGFNEQFF. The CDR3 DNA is TGTGCCAGCAGTGAGGGGGCCACGCGGGAGGGTTTTAATGAGCAGTTCTTC.

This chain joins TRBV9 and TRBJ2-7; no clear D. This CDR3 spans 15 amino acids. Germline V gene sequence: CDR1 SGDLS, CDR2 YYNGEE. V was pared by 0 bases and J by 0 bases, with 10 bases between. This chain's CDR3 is CASSVGHTSSYEQYF. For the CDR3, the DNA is TGTGCCAGCAGCGTAGGGCACACAAGCTCCTACGAGCAGTACTTC.